One and the same sample provided the 4 T cell receptor beta chains below, sequenced in a study of identical twins. MiXCR, run by TCRdb on the 5' RACE reads, gives a single entry per CDR3 protein. The sample includes 210,000 or so distinct CDR3 sequences, 15% to 20% seen only once; the top ten take 35% to 50%. The same data also contributed to another study, on T cells expressing NK-cell markers.

Sequencing input: CD8+ T cells sorted from blood. Source of these receptors: a young woman in good health.

The CDR3 DNA reads TGCGCCAGCAGTGCTACGGGAATCAATCAGCCCCAGCATTTT. This encodes CASSATGINQPQHF. V is TRBV10-2 and J is TRBJ1-5; D is uncertain. Looked up from germline, CDR1 is WSHSY and CDR2 is SAAADI. This CDR3 contains 14 residues. The V and J ends lost 4 bases and 3 bases respectively, with 10 bases between them.

The rearrangement links TRBV7-6 to TRBJ2-4; 9 bases match TRBD1. The germline V gene has CDR1 SGHVS and CDR2 FNYEAQ. The CDR3 has 20 amino acids. The J segment lost 0 bases and the V segment lost 6 bases, leaving 18 bases of the junction unmatched. The CDR3: CASSQYAPTGGTRAKNIQYF. The CDR3, as DNA: TGTGCCAGCAGTCAATACGCGCCGACAGGGGGGACCAGAGCCAAAAACATTCAGTACTTC.

This clonotype was found a few times. This chain connects TRBV14 to TRBJ1-2; D gene ambiguous. Looked up from germline, CDR1 is SGHDN and CDR2 is FVKESK. There are 13 residues in the CDR3. V was cut by 3 bases and J by 2 bases, with 7 bases left in between. The CDR3 DNA sequence: TGTGCCAGCAGCCAGACTCGCAACTATGGCTACACCTTC. The encoded protein is CASSQTRNYGYTF. Combining the CDR3 with reference TRBV14 and TRBJ1-2 gives the whole variable domain EAGVTQFPSHSVIEKGQTVTLRCDPISGHDNLYWYRRVMGKEIKFLLHFVKESKQDESGMPNNRFLAERTGGTYSTLKVQPAELEDSGVYFCASSQTRNYGYTFGSGTRLTVV.

The V gene is TRBV27, the J gene TRBJ2-7, with 15 bases matching TRBD2. The CDR3 has 16 residues. Germline CDR1 and CDR2: MNHEY and SMNVEV (reference sequence). The J segment lost 3 bases and the V segment lost 4 bases, leaving 4 bases of the junction unmatched. CDR3 nucleotide sequence: TGTGCCAGCAGTTCGGGACTAGCGGGGGGCGTCTACGAGCAGTACTTC. This translates into CASSSGLAGGVYEQYF.